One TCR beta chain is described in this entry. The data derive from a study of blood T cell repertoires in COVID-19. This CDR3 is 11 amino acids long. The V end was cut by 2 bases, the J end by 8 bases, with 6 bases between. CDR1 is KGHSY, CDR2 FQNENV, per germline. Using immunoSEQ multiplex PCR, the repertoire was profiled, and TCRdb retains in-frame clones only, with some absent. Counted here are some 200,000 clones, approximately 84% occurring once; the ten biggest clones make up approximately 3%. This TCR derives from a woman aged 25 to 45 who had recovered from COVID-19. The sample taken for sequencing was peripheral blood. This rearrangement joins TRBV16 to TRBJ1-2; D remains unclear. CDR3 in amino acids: CASSQEQGYTF. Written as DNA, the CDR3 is TGTGCCAGCAGCCAAGAGCAAGGCTACACCTTC.